This TCR beta chain was identified in a study of T cell responses to AZD1222 COVID-19 vaccine. Doses given second, at about 4 or about 12 weeks, were pooled. This clone was seen a single time. Measured with immunoSEQ multiplex PCR; TCRdb has only the in-frame clones, and not every one. The sample holds tens of thousands of clones, approximately 83% seen once. Germline V gene lookup returns CDR1 MNHEY and CDR2 SVGAGI. The CDR3 consists of 14 residues. The germline V and J ends were trimmed by 8 bases and 6 bases, with 17 bases remaining between them. The sample here was peripheral blood, taken 28 days after the second AZD1222 dose. This clonotype was sampled from an adult who received the AZD1222 COVID-19 vaccine. This chain connects TRBV6-5 to TRBJ1-5, with a tentative D call TRBD1 (6 bases). The CDR3 protein is CASDPRGGFQPQHF. The CDR3 nucleotides are TGTGCCAGCGATCCCAGGGGAGGATTTCAGCCCCAGCATTTT.